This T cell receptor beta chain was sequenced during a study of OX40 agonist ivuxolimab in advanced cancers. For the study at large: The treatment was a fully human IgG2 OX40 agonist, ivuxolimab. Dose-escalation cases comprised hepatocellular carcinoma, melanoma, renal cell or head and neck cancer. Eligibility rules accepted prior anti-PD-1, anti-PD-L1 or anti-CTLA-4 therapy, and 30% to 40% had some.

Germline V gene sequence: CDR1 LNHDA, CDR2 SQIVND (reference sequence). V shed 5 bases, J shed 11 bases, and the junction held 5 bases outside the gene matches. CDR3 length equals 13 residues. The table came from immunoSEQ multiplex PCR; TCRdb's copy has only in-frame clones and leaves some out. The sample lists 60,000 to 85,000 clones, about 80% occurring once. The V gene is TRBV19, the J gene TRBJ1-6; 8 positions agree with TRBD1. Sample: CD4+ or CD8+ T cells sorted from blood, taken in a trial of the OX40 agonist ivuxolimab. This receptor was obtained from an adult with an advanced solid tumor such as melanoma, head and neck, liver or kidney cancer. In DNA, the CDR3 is TGTGCCAGTAGTGGACAGGGTGTGACACCCCTCCACTTT. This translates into CASSGQGVTPLHF.